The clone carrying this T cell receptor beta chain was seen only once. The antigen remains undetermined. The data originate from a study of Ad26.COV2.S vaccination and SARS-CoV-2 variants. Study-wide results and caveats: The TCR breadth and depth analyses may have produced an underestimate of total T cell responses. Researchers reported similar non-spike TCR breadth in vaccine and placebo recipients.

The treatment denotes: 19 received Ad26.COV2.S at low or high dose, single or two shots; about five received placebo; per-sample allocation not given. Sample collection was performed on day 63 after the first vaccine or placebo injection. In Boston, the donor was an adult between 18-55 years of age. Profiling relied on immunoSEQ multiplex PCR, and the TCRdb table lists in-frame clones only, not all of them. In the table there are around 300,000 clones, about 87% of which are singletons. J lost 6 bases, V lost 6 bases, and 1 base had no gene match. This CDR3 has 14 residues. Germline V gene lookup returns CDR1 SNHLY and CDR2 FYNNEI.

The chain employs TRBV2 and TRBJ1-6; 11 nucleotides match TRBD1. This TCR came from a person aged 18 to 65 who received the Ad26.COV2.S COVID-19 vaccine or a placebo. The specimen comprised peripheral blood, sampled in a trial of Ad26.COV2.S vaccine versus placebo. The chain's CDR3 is CASRDRGLNSPLHF. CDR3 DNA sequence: TGTGCCAGCAGGGACAGGGGGCTTAATTCACCCCTCCACTTT.